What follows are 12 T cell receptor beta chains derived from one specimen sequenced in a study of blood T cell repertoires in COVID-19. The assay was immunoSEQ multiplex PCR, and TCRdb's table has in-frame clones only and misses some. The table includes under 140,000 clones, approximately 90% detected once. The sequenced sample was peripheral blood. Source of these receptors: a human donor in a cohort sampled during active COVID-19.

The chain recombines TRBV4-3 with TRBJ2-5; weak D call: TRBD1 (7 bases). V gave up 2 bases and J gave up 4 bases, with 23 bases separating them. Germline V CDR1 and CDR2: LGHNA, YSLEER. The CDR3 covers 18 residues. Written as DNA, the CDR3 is TGCGCCAGCAGCCAAACTAATTACAGGGGAAATAGCGGAGAGACCCAGTACTTC. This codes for CASSQTNYRGNSGETQYF.

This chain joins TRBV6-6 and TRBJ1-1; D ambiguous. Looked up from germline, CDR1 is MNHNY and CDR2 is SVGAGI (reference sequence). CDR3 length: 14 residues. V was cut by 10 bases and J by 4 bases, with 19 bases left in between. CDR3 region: CATQHPSGSTEAFF. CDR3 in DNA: TGTGCCACCCAACATCCGTCGGGTTCCACTGAAGCTTTCTTT.

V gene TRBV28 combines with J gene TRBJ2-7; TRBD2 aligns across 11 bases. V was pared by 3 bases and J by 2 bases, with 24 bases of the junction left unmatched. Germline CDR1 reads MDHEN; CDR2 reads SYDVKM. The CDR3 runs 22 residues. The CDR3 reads CASSLGLAEAFIDRNKPYEQYF. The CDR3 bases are TGTGCCAGCAGTTTGGGACTAGCGGAGGCCTTTATAGATAGAAATAAACCCTACGAGCAGTACTTC.

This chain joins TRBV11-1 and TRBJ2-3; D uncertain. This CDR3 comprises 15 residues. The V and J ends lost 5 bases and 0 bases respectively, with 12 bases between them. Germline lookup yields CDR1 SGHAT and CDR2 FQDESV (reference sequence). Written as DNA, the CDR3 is TGTGCCAGCAGCCCCCGATGGGCAAGCACAGATACGCAGTATTTT. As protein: CASSPRWASTDTQYF.

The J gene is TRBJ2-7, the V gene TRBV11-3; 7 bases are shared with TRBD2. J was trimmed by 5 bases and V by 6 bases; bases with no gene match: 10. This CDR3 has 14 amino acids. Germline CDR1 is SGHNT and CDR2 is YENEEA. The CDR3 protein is CASSPGLAGDEQYF. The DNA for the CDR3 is TGTGCCAGCAGTCCAGGCCTCGCGGGGGACGAGCAGTACTTC.

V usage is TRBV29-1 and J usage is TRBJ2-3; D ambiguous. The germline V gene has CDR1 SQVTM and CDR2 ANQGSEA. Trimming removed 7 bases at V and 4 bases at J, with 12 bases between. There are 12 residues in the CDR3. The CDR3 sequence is CSGVSSADTQYF. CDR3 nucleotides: TGCAGCGGCGTAAGTAGTGCAGATACGCAGTATTTT.

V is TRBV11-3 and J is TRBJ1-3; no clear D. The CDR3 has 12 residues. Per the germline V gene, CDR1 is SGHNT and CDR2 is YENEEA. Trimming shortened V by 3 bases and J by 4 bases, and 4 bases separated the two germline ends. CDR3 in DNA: TGTGCCAGCAGCTTTTCGGGAAACACCATATATTTT. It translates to CASSFSGNTIYF.

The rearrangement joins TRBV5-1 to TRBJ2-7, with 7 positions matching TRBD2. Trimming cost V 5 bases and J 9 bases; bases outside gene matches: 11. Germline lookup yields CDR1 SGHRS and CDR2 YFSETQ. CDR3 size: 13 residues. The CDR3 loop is CASSSVLGGTQYF. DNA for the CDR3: TGCGCCAGCAGTTCGGTGCTGGGGGGGACGCAGTACTTC.

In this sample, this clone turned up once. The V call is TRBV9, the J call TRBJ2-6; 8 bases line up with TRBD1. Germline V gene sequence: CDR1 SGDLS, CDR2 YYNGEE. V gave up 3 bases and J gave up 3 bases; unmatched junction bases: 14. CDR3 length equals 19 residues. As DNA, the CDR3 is TGTGCCAGCAGCGGAGGTCTCGGGACAGGAGTAAGTGGGGCCAACGTCCTGACTTTC. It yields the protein CASSGGLGTGVSGANVLTF.

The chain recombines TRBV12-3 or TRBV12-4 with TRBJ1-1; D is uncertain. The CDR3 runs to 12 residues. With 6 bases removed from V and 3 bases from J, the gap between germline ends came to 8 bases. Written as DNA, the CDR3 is TGTGCCAGCAGCGACTGGGACACTGAAGCTTTCTTT. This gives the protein CASSDWDTEAFF.

CDR3 in DNA: TGTGCCAGCAGTTTCTACGCCAATCAGCCCCAGCATTTT. This gives the protein CASSFYANQPQHF. This chain joins TRBV27 and TRBJ1-5, with unresolved D. CDR3 size: 13 residues. The V and J ends lost 3 bases and 3 bases respectively, with 6 bases between them. CDR1 and CDR2 (germline): MNHEY, SMNVEV (reference sequence).

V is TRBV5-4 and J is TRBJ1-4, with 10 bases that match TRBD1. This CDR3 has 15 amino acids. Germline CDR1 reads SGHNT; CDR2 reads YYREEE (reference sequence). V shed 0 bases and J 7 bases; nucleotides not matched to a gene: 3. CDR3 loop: CASSLGGTGVEKLFF. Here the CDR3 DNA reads TGTGCCAGCAGCTTGGGCGGGACAGGGGTTGAAAAACTGTTTTTT. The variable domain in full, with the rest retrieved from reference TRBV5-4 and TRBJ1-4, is ETGVTQSPTHLIKTRGQQVTLRCSSQSGHNTVSWYQQALGQGPQFIFQYYREEENGRGNFPPRFSGLQFPNYSSELNVNALELDDSALYLCASSLGGTGVEKLFFGSGTQLSVL.